What follows are 24 T cell receptor beta chains derived from one specimen sequenced in a study of molecular identifiers for immune sequencing clone quantification. TCRdb re-called the PCR reads with MiXCR, one entry per CDR3 protein. The sample yields 300,000 to 400,000 distinct CDR3 sequences, about a fifth seen once. The source material was naive CD8+ T cells from blood, with Jurkat cell RNA spiked in. The subset was: FACS-sorted CD8+CD4-CCR7+CD45RA+ naive T cells. All receptors come from a human donor in good health. Some libraries in this study had Jurkat cell RNA spiked in.

In the case of this clonotype: The junction does not match germline at one end; this may be a read error. The chain employs TRBV29-1 and TRBJ2-6; D may be TRBD1 or TRBD2 (5 bases each). The CDR3 is made up of 16 amino acids. Per germline, CDR1 SQVTM and CDR2 ANQGSEA. The CDR3 protein is CSVWESILSGANVPTF. The DNA for the CDR3 is TGCAGCGTGTGGGAGAGCATACTCTCTGGGGCCAACGTCCCGACTTTC.

Regarding this clonotype: Possible read error: a much larger clone is one base away. The J gene is TRBJ1-5, the V gene TRBV15; 8 nucleotides match TRBD1. The CDR3 runs to 15 residues. Germline trimming cut 1 base from V and 6 bases from J; bases unmatched to any gene: 5. Germline lookup yields CDR1 LNHNV and CDR2 YYDKDF (reference sequence). The CDR3 bases are TGTGCCACCAGCAGAGGACAGGGGAGAGGTCAGCCCCAGCATTTT. It is translated as CATSRGQGRGQPQHF.

This clonotype was seen at least ten times. The chain combines TRBV12-3 or TRBV12-4 with TRBJ2-3; D is unresolved. This CDR3 comprises 16 residues. Trimming cost V 2 bases and J 0 bases, with 12 bases left between them. CDR3 DNA: TGTGCCAGCAGTTTATTCCACAAACCTAGCACAGATACGCAGTATTTT. Its translation: CASSLFHKPSTDTQYF.

Regarding this clonotype: Sequence at one end of the junction differs from germline and may be a read error. The rearrangement joins TRBV11-1 to TRBJ1-5; D not resolved. Germline V CDR1 and CDR2: SGHAT, FQDESV (reference sequence). This CDR3 spans 13 amino acids. CDR3 nucleotide sequence: TGTGCCAGCAACTTAGGCAGGAATCAGCCCCAGCATTTT. Translating it yields CASNLGRNQPQHF.

This clonotype was picked up many times. V is TRBV7-9 and J is TRBJ2-7; D call uncertain. The CDR3 covers 14 residues. Germline CDR1 is SEHNR and CDR2 is FQNEAQ (reference sequence). V was clipped by 3 bases and J by 5 bases, with 14 bases between them. This CDR3 reads CASSLAVRAHEQYF. As DNA, the CDR3 is TGTGCCAGCAGCTTGGCGGTTAGGGCCCACGAGCAGTACTTC.

This clonotype occurred many times. The chain links TRBV5-1 to TRBJ2-7; D may be TRBD2 (5 bases). The V end was cut by 4 bases, the J end by 2 bases, with 16 bases between. CDR1 and CDR2 (germline): SGHRS, YFSETQ. This CDR3 is built from 15 residues. The CDR3: CASSPEDWNTYEQYF. CDR3 in DNA: TGCGCCAGCAGCCCGGAGGACTGGAACACCTACGAGCAGTACTTC.

This sequence joins TRBV27 and TRBJ2-3; D unresolved. Trimming pared 4 bases from V and 5 bases from J, leaving 19 bases between. The CDR3 is made up of 16 amino acids. The V gene's germline CDR1 is MNHEY and CDR2 SMNVEV (reference sequence). CDR3 coding DNA: TGTGCCAGCAGTTCAGGACCATCGAGAGGCATAGATACGCAGTATTTT. As protein: CASSSGPSRGIDTQYF.

This clonotype was seen at least ten times. This sequence joins TRBV4-2 and TRBJ1-1; possibly TRBD1 for D (5 bases). The CDR3 loop spans 15 amino acids. Trimming took 1 base from V and 6 from J, leaving 15 bases between them. The germline V gene has CDR1 LGHNA and CDR2 YNFKEQ. The CDR3 here is CASSQARDALAEAFF. The CDR3 DNA follows: TGTGCCAGCAGCCAAGCCCGGGACGCACTAGCTGAAGCTTTCTTT.

This clonotype was seen just once. A much more abundant neighbour one base away suggests this may be a read error. The chain combines TRBV9 with TRBJ1-1; a possible D gene is TRBD1 (6 bases). The CDR3 is 13 residues long. Germline V CDR1 and CDR2: SGDLS, YYNGEE. The V end lost 4 bases, the J end lost 9 bases, and 16 bases lay between the germline ends. The CDR3 region has the DNA TGTGCCAGCAGCCAAGGGGGGTACTCTAAAGCTTTCTTT. Its protein is CASSQGGYSKAFF.

This clonotype was counted at least ten times. The chain is built from TRBV7-6 and TRBJ2-7; 7 nucleotides line up with TRBD2. With 5 bases clipped from V and 2 bases from J, the junction kept 6 bases outside the gene matches. The CDR3 extends over 14 amino acids. Germline V gene sequence: CDR1 SGHVS, CDR2 FNYEAQ. The CDR3 DNA reads TGTGCCAGCAGCATGGCTAGCGGCGCCTACGAGCAGTACTTC. It codes for CASSMASGAYEQYF.

Of note for this clonotype: This may come from a read error, since a much larger clone is one base off. This sequence joins TRBV5-1 and TRBJ1-1; 7 bases match TRBD1. Germline loops: CDR1 SGHRS, CDR2 YFSETQ. The V gene end was trimmed by 0 bases and the J gene end by 2 bases; junction bases not matched to a gene: 13. The CDR3 totals 18 residues. CDR3 in amino acids: CASSLGGRAGGRNTEAFF. CDR3 nucleotides: TGCGCCAGCAGCTTGGGTGGGAGGGCAGGGGGTCGTAACACTGAAGCTTTCTTT. Filled out from reference TRBV5-1 and TRBJ1-1, the complete variable domain reads KAGVTQTPRYLIKTRGQQVTLSCSPISGHRSVSWYQQTPGQGLQFLFEYFSETQRNKGNFPGRFSGRQFSNSRSEMNVSTLELGDSALYLCASSLGGRAGGRNTEAFFGQGTRLTVV.

Of note for this clonotype: A read error is possible here, since a much larger clone lies one base away. The CDR3 sequence is CASSGPNERYF. Here the CDR3 DNA reads TGCGCCAGCAGCGGCCCCAACGAGCGGTACTTC. This rearrangement joins TRBV5-1 to TRBJ2-7; D remains unclear. This CDR3 spans 11 amino acids. Germline loops: CDR1 SGHRS, CDR2 YFSETQ.

This clonotype showed up many times. CDR3 sequence: CARTGLSFFAKNIQYF. Written as DNA, the CDR3 is TGTGCCAGGACCGGGCTCAGCTTTTTCGCCAAAAACATTCAGTACTTC. This sequence joins TRBV6-4 and TRBJ2-4; the D is unclear. Germline V gene data show CDR1 as MRHNA and CDR2 as SNTAGT. V was shortened by 9 bases and J by 1 base, with 19 bases between the two germline ends. There are 16 residues in the CDR3.

Here the CDR3 reads CASSLWTSDQYF. CDR3 DNA: TGTGCCAGCAGTTTATGGACTAGCGACCAGTATTTT. This chain connects TRBV28 to TRBJ2-3, with 8 bases fitting TRBD2. CDR1 and CDR2 (germline): MDHEN, SYDVKM. V was pared by 0 bases and J by 12 bases, with 2 bases of the junction left unmatched. This CDR3 has 12 amino acids.

This clonotype was seen many times. This rearrangement joins TRBV5-1 to TRBJ2-3, with 8 positions matching TRBD1. The V segment lost 4 bases and the J segment 4 bases; nucleotides outside the gene matches: 8. There are 15 residues in the CDR3. Germline V gene lookup returns CDR1 SGHRS and CDR2 YFSETQ. For the CDR3, the DNA is TGCGCCAGCAGCCCACGGACAGGGACGTCAGATACGCAGTATTTT. It encodes CASSPRTGTSDTQYF.

This clonotype was recorded only once. The chain employs TRBV12-3 or TRBV12-4 and TRBJ2-3; D remains unclear. V lost 2 bases and J lost 4, with 13 bases in between. The CDR3 length is 15 residues. The CDR3 loop reads CASSLSSPRPDTQYF. The CDR3 DNA is TGTGCCAGCAGTTTATCCAGCCCCAGGCCAGATACGCAGTATTTT.

This clonotype was detected only a few times. V gene TRBV6-2 or TRBV6-3 combines with J gene TRBJ2-1; D is unresolved. This CDR3 comprises 18 residues. V was clipped by 8 bases and J by 7 bases, with 30 bases between them. CDR1 is MNHEY, CDR2 SVGEGT, per germline. CDR3 amino acids: CASSDPYQARKNWNEQFF. The CDR3, as DNA: TGTGCCAGCTCAGATCCCTATCAAGCTCGGAAGAATTGGAATGAGCAGTTCTTC.

Ten or more counts support this clonotype. The chain has TRBV9 and TRBJ1-1; a weak D match, TRBD1 (5 bases). From germline, CDR1 is SGDLS and CDR2 YYNGEE. The CDR3 contains 13 residues. V lost 6 bases to trimming and J lost 1 base, with 10 bases between them. The CDR3 region is CASTAGPNTEAFF. The CDR3 bases are TGTGCCAGCACTGCAGGGCCGAACACTGAAGCTTTCTTT.

This clonotype was observed many times. This sequence joins TRBV28 and TRBJ1-4; tentatively, D is TRBD1 (6 bases). CDR3 length equals 14 residues. Trimming removed 4 bases from V and 8 bases from J, with 14 bases in between. Germline V gene sequence: CDR1 MDHEN, CDR2 SYDVKM. DNA for the CDR3: TGTGCCAGCAGTTCGACAGGTTTGAGCGAAAAACTGTTTTTT. Translating it yields CASSSTGLSEKLFF. Variable domain in full (rest from reference TRBV28 and TRBJ1-4): DVKVTQSSRYLVKRTGEKVFLECVQDMDHENMFWYRQDPGLGLRLIYFSYDVKMKEKGDIPEGYSVSREKKERFSLILESASTNQTSMYLCASSSTGLSEKLFFGSGTQLSVL.

V is TRBV5-7 and J is TRBJ1-2; D uncertain. TRBV5-7 is an open reading frame whose function is uncertain. The germline V and J ends were trimmed by 6 bases and 3 bases, with 27 bases remaining between them. The CDR3 consists of 18 residues. Here the CDR3 reads CASTTQKLEKTSDYGYTF. CDR3 nucleotide sequence: TGTGCCAGCACCACACAGAAGCTGGAGAAAACTTCTGACTATGGCTACACCTTC.

This clonotype appeared many times. This rearrangement joins TRBV19 to TRBJ2-7, with D unclear. CDR1 and CDR2 (germline): LNHDA, SQIVND (reference sequence). The CDR3 contains 13 residues. V lost 4 bases to trimming and J lost 4 bases, with 11 bases between them. CDR3 nucleotides: TGTGCCAGTAGTACCCCGAATGGTTACGAGCAGTACTTC. This sequence encodes CASSTPNGYEQYF.

There are many counts of this clonotype. The CDR3 DNA reads TGTGCCAGCAGCTTAGGATACTCAGACAATCAGCCCCAGCATTTT. It yields the protein CASSLGYSDNQPQHF. The chain has TRBV7-9 and TRBJ1-5; D gene unclear. Trimming cost V 1 base and J 3 bases, with 10 bases left between them. CDR1 is SEHNR and CDR2 is FQNEAQ in the germline V gene (reference sequence). The CDR3 has 15 residues.

This clonotype was seen many times. V usage is TRBV7-6 and J usage is TRBJ1-5; D perhaps matches TRBD1 (5 bases). Trimming stripped 5 bases from V and 1 base from J, with 18 bases between. CDR1 and CDR2 (germline): SGHVS, FNYEAQ. The length of the CDR3 is 17 residues. Here the CDR3 reads CASSPFAGLGSNQPQHF. The CDR3 nucleotides read TGTGCCAGCAGCCCGTTCGCGGGGCTGGGAAGCAATCAGCCCCAGCATTTT.

To note about this clonotype: This may be a read error: a much more frequent sequence differs by one nucleotide. This chain uses TRBV9 with TRBJ2-3; possible D gene TRBD2, 6 bases. Germline-derived CDR1 and CDR2 are SGDLS and YYNGEE. This CDR3 has 16 amino acids. The CDR3 coding sequence is TGTGCCAGCGGCGTAGTTGCGGGATCGCTCACAGATACGCAGTATTTT. It translates to CASGVVAGSLTDTQYF. The complete variable domain, with remaining parts taken from reference TRBV9 and TRBJ2-3, reads DSGVTQTPKHLITATGQRVTLRCSPRSGDLSVYWYQQSLDQGLQFLIQYYNGEERAKGNILERFSAQQFPDLHSELNLSSLELGDSALYFCASGVVAGSLTDTQYFGPGTRLTVL.